These 30 T cell receptor beta chains originate from one sample sequenced in a study of human T cells and chemical hapten exposure. The time point: pre-sensitization, week 0. Treatment meaning: therapeutic diphenylcyclopropenone sensitization with weekly scalp DPC. TCRdb fed the RACE reads into MiXCR, producing one record per CDR3 protein. The data show about 92,000 distinct CDR3 sequences, 8% to 10% seen once. Sequences were derived from whole blood, sampled in connection with sensitization to the hapten diphenylcyclopropenone (DPC). These TCRs come from a woman aged 40 to 49 with alopecia areata. Some clones in this sample may be carry-over from other donors' samples.

This clonotype was seen ten or more times. The rearrangement links TRBV19 to TRBJ2-1; D uncertain. V was shortened by 4 bases and J by 3 bases, with 10 bases between the two germline ends. Germline-derived CDR1 and CDR2 are LNHDA and SQIVND (reference sequence). The CDR3 has 14 amino acids. In DNA, the CDR3 is TGTGCCAGTAGTAGCGTAGGGTACTACAATGAGCAGTTCTTC. Translating gives CASSSVGYYNEQFF.

This clonotype was observed at least ten times. The chain couples TRBV6-2 or TRBV6-3 to TRBJ1-5; D is undetermined. This CDR3 is built from 14 residues. V lost 2 bases and J lost 5, with 10 bases in between. Germline V gene sequence: CDR1 MNHEY, CDR2 SVGEGT. CDR3 residues: CASSYGRTDQPQHF. CDR3 DNA: TGTGCCAGCAGTTACGGGCGGACTGATCAGCCCCAGCATTTT.

The V call is TRBV6-6, the J call TRBJ1-1; 9 bases are shared with TRBD1. The CDR3 has 14 amino acids. V gave up 5 bases and J gave up 3 bases; unmatched junction bases: 4. Germline V gives CDR1 MNHNY, CDR2 SVGAGI (reference sequence). The CDR3, as DNA: TGTGCCAGCAGTCCGACAGGGGGACACACTGAAGCTTTCTTT. Its protein is CASSPTGGHTEAFF.

The sample holds a few counts of this clonotype. The V call is TRBV16, the J call TRBJ1-1, with TRBD1 matching over 7 bases. The CDR3 sequence is 16 residues long. The trim removed 1 base at V and 4 bases at J, leaving 9 bases unmatched. Germline CDR1 and CDR2: KGHSY and FQNENV. The CDR3 nucleotides read TGTGCCAGCAGCCAATGGGGAGGGGGCCTGTTCACTGAAGCTTTCTTT. Its translation: CASSQWGGGLFTEAFF. Variable domain in full (rest from reference TRBV16 and TRBJ1-1): GEEVAQTPKHLVRGEGQKAKLYCAPIKGHSYVFWYQQVLKNEFKFLISFQNENVFDETGMPKERFSAKCLPNSPCSLEIQATKLEDSAVYFCASSQWGGGLFTEAFFGQGTRLTVV.

The table lists this clonotype with a few counts. The V and J genes are TRBV7-2 and TRBJ2-3; 13 bases line up with TRBD2. The J segment lost 1 base and the V segment lost 5 bases, leaving 6 bases of the junction unmatched. The V gene's germline CDR1 is SGHTA and CDR2 FQGNSA. The CDR3 sequence is 17 residues long. The CDR3 protein is CASSRTSGGGGTDTQYF. Here the CDR3 DNA reads TGTGCCAGCAGCCGGACTAGCGGGGGAGGGGGCACAGATACGCAGTATTTT. The full variable domain, rest sourced from reference TRBV7-2 and TRBJ2-3, is GAGVSQSPSNKVTEKGKDVELRCDPISGHTALYWYRQSLGQGLEFLIYFQGNSAPDKSGLPSDRFSAERTGGSVSTLTIQRTQQEDSAVYLCASSRTSGGGGTDTQYFGPGTRLTVL.

This clonotype was seen many times. The chain carries TRBV5-1 and TRBJ2-7, with D possibly TRBD2 on 5 matching bases. The V gene's germline CDR1 is SGHRS and CDR2 YFSETQ. CDR3 length: 14 residues. V was cut by 3 bases and J by 0 bases, with 10 bases left in between. This chain's CDR3 is CASSYSGVSYEQYF. The CDR3, as DNA: TGCGCCAGCAGCTATTCCGGGGTCTCCTACGAGCAGTACTTC.

The table lists this clonotype with many counts. The chain links TRBV5-6 to TRBJ1-5; 10 bases line up with TRBD1. Per germline, CDR1 SGHDT and CDR2 YYEEEE. With V trimmed by 1 base and J by 4 bases, 2 bases remained unmatched. CDR3 length: 15 residues. CDR3 sequence (DNA): TGTGCCAGCAGCTTGATGGGACAGGGGAATCAGCCCCAGCATTTT. Its protein product is CASSLMGQGNQPQHF.

This sequence joins TRBV27 and TRBJ1-5, with 10 positions matching TRBD1. V lost 5 bases to trimming and J lost 4 bases; unmatched junction nucleotides: 5. CDR3 length: 15 amino acids. The germline CDR1 and CDR2 sequences are MNHEY and SMNVEV (reference sequence). The CDR3 sequence is CASSPWTGGNQPQHF. CDR3 sequence (DNA): TGTGCCAGCAGTCCTTGGACAGGGGGAAATCAGCCCCAGCATTTT.

This clonotype came up a few times. The V call is TRBV10-3, the J call TRBJ2-2, with 11 bases aligning to TRBD1. CDR1 ENHRY and CDR2 SYGVKD come from the germline V gene. The CDR3 runs 14 residues. Trimming took 6 bases from V and 6 from J; bases not matched to a gene: 3. The CDR3 sequence: CAIRGQGASGELFF. In DNA form, the CDR3 reads TGTGCCATCAGAGGACAGGGGGCTTCCGGGGAGCTGTTTTTT.

This clonotype was seen ten or more times. The chain has TRBV6-2 or TRBV6-3 and TRBJ2-3, with 9 bases identical to TRBD1. CDR1 is MNHEY, CDR2 SVGEGT, per germline. J lost 5 bases, V lost 5 bases, and 8 bases had no gene match. The CDR3 is 15 residues long. The CDR3, as DNA: TGTGCCAGCAGTGGTGGGACAGGGTCAGGAGATACGCAGTATTTT. It specifies CASSGGTGSGDTQYF.

The table lists this clonotype with a few counts. The V call is TRBV24-1, the J call TRBJ2-2; tentative D call: TRBD1 (6 bases). CDR3 size: 14 residues. Trimming took 9 bases from V and 1 from J, leaving 11 bases between them. CDR1 KGHDR and CDR2 SFDVKD come from the germline V gene. This CDR3 reads CATQQGLNTGELFF. CDR3 nucleotide sequence: TGTGCCACCCAACAGGGTTTGAACACCGGGGAGCTGTTTTTT.

This clonotype was detected only a few times. V is TRBV28 and J is TRBJ2-7; D is possibly TRBD1 or TRBD2 (5 bases each). V lost 7 bases, J lost 4 bases, and 17 bases lay in between. The CDR3 runs to 14 residues. Germline values: CDR1 MDHEN, CDR2 SYDVKM. The CDR3 spells CASTRDRNRYEQYF. The CDR3 nucleotides are TGTGCCAGCACCCGGGACCGGAACAGGTACGAGCAGTACTTC.

This clonotype appeared many times. The rearrangement uses TRBV6-4 and TRBJ2-3; the match to TRBD2 covers 12 bases. Germline CDR1 is MRHNA and CDR2 is SNTAGT. V lost 0 bases and J lost 4; bases outside the gene matches: 2. CDR3 length equals 16 residues. The CDR3 region has the DNA TGTGCCAGCAGTGACTCGGCTAGCGGGGGGGCAGATACGCAGTATTTT. It yields the protein CASSDSASGGADTQYF.

The sample holds many counts of this clonotype. The CDR3 loop reads CASSVDGSNYGYTF. The DNA for the CDR3 is TGTGCCAGCAGCGTGGACGGATCTAACTATGGCTACACCTTC. The J gene is TRBJ1-2, the V gene TRBV7-9; D is undetermined. The CDR3 length is 14 residues. Deletions cut 5 bases from V and 0 bases from J, with 10 bases between. From germline, CDR1 is SEHNR and CDR2 FQNEAQ (reference sequence).

The V call is TRBV6-5, the J call TRBJ2-3; TRBD2 is a possible D gene (6 bases). Germline-derived CDR1 and CDR2 are MNHEY and SVGAGI. Trimming removed 8 bases at V and 6 bases at J, with 6 bases between. The CDR3 is made up of 10 amino acids. The CDR3: CASGGDTQYF. Written as DNA, the CDR3 is TGTGCCAGCGGGGGGGATACGCAGTATTTT.

The chain uses TRBV28 and TRBJ1-4, with D possibly being TRBD1 (5 bases). V was pared by 9 bases and J by 8 bases, with 16 bases between. CDR1 and CDR2 (germline): MDHEN, SYDVKM. The CDR3 runs 13 residues. The CDR3 loop reads CASDGAGEEKLFF. Written as DNA, the CDR3 is TGTGCCAGTGACGGGGCGGGAGAAGAAAAACTGTTTTTT.

This clonotype was detected ten times or more. The chain is built from TRBV5-1 and TRBJ2-7; TRBD1 aligns across 7 bases. The V segment lost 3 bases and the J segment 5 bases; nucleotides outside the gene matches: 2. The CDR3 length is 12 residues. CDR1 is SGHRS, CDR2 YFSETQ, per germline. The CDR3 nucleotides read TGCGCCAGCAGCTATACAGGGGACGAGCAGTACTTC. Its protein product is CASSYTGDEQYF.

CDR3 sequence (DNA): TGTGCCAGCTCACCACCAGGGCAGGGCAGCCACGAGCAGTACTTC. It specifies CASSPPGQGSHEQYF. The genes are TRBV18 and TRBJ2-7, with D tentatively TRBD1 (5 bases). Germline V CDR1 and CDR2: KGHSH, LQKENI. Trimming left V 0 bases short and J 5 bases short, with 14 bases between. The CDR3 sequence is 15 residues long.

This clonotype was recorded at least ten times. The chain carries TRBV10-3 and TRBJ2-2; the D gene is possibly TRBD2 (5 bases). CDR1 ENHRY and CDR2 SYGVKD come from the germline V gene. The CDR3 covers 13 residues. V was clipped by 5 bases and J by 7 bases, with 11 bases between them. The CDR3 reads CAISPPGIGELFF. DNA of the CDR3: TGTGCCATCAGTCCTCCCGGGATCGGGGAGCTGTTTTTT.

In this sample, this clonotype turned up a few times. V usage is TRBV6-2 or TRBV6-3 and J usage is TRBJ2-2; possible D gene TRBD2, 5 bases. From germline, CDR1 is MNHEY and CDR2 SVGEGT. V gave up 4 bases and J gave up 2 bases, with 14 bases separating them. The CDR3 is 16 amino acids. CDR3 protein: CASSFPYGENTGELFF. The CDR3 DNA is TGTGCCAGCAGTTTCCCCTACGGGGAAAACACCGGGGAGCTGTTTTTT.

This clonotype appeared many times. This chain connects TRBV27 to TRBJ1-2; D is possibly TRBD1 (5 bases). The CDR3 extends over 15 amino acids. The germline V gene encodes CDR1 MNHEY and CDR2 SMNVEV (reference sequence). Trimming left V 8 bases short and J 5 bases short, with 21 bases between. For the CDR3, the DNA is TGTGCCAGCTTCGGGTCAGGGATTGGGGGGTATGGCTACACCTTC. It translates to CASFGSGIGGYGYTF.

This clonotype appeared many times. This chain connects TRBV6-2 or TRBV6-3 to TRBJ1-2, with 8 bases identical to TRBD1. CDR3 length: 13 residues. Per the germline V gene, CDR1 is MNHEY and CDR2 is SVGEGT. Trimming at V came to 6 bases and at J to 5 bases, leaving 5 bases not matched to a gene. The CDR3 region has the DNA TGTGCCAGCAGGACAGGGGTTGGTTATGGCTACACCTTC. Translated, it gives CASRTGVGYGYTF.

This clonotype was observed many times. Germline and junction disagree at one end, which may indicate a read error. The CDR3 DNA follows: TGTGCCACCAGCCCAGGACAGCTGAACACTGAAGCTTTCTTT. Translated, it gives CATSPGQLNTEAFF. The chain links TRBV7-6 to TRBJ1-1; maybe TRBD1 (6 bases). In germline, CDR1 is SGHVS, CDR2 FNYEAQ. The CDR3 contains 14 residues.

This clonotype was detected ten times or more. The chain carries TRBV7-3 and TRBJ2-1; 10 positions match TRBD2. V lost 1 base, J lost 0 bases, and 9 bases stayed unmatched. Germline V gene lookup returns CDR1 SGHTA and CDR2 FQGTGA. The CDR3 loop spans 19 amino acids. CDR3 nucleotides: TGTGCCAGCAGCTTAAGCGTGGGGACTAGCGATATCTCCTACAATGAGCAGTTCTTC. Its protein product is CASSLSVGTSDISYNEQFF.

This clonotype showed up many times. The gene calls are TRBV7-2 and TRBJ2-7, with 8 bases identical to TRBD1. CDR3 length: 15 amino acids. The germline CDR1 and CDR2 sequences are SGHTA and FQGNSA. Trimming removed 5 bases from V and 6 bases from J; junction bases left unmatched: 12. This CDR3 reads CASSPRRQGASEQYF. In nucleotides, the CDR3 is TGTGCCAGCAGCCCCCGGCGCCAGGGGGCGTCCGAGCAGTACTTC.

The rearrangement links TRBV18 to TRBJ1-2; D may be TRBD1 (5 bases). The V end lost 6 bases, the J end lost 3 bases, and 14 bases lay between the germline ends. Germline V gives CDR1 KGHSH, CDR2 LQKENI. CDR3 size: 14 residues. CDR3 sequence: CASSVNQGDYGYTF. The CDR3 DNA is TGTGCCAGCTCCGTAAATCAGGGCGACTATGGCTACACCTTC.

Many counts were recorded for this clonotype. The J gene is TRBJ1-1, the V gene TRBV5-1, with D unclear. CDR3 length equals 14 residues. Germline loops: CDR1 SGHRS, CDR2 YFSETQ. The ends were cut back, 1 base at V and 0 bases at J, with 7 bases in the middle. The CDR3 sequence is CASSLPDMNTEAFF. The CDR3, as DNA: TGCGCCAGCAGCTTGCCAGATATGAACACTGAAGCTTTCTTT.

This clonotype was detected ten times or more. The genes are TRBV11-3 and TRBJ2-1; a weak D match, TRBD2 (5 bases). CDR1 is SGHNT, CDR2 YENEEA, per germline. This CDR3 contains 13 residues. V lost 5 bases to trimming and J lost 7 bases, with 12 bases between them. CDR3 coding DNA: TGTGCCAGCAGCCAGCCGGGAAGGAATGAGCAGTTCTTC. Protein product: CASSQPGRNEQFF.

The rearrangement links TRBV12-5 to TRBJ2-1, with 10 bases identical to TRBD2. Unmatched junction bases numbered 9, after V lost 5 bases and J lost 5 bases. Per germline, CDR1 LGHNT and CDR2 FRNRAP. There are 16 residues in the CDR3. CDR3 DNA: TGTGCTAGTGGTCTCCACGGACTAGCGGCTCACAATGAGCAGTTCTTC. This encodes CASGLHGLAAHNEQFF.

This clonotype was seen at least ten times. The genes are TRBV7-2 and TRBJ1-4; D is undetermined. The germline V and J ends were trimmed by 0 bases and 8 bases, with 7 bases remaining between them. The germline V gene has CDR1 SGHTA and CDR2 FQGNSA. The CDR3 consists of 13 residues. The CDR3 loop reads CASSLAGTEKLFF. The CDR3 DNA sequence: TGTGCCAGCAGCTTAGCGGGCACAGAAAAACTGTTTTTT.